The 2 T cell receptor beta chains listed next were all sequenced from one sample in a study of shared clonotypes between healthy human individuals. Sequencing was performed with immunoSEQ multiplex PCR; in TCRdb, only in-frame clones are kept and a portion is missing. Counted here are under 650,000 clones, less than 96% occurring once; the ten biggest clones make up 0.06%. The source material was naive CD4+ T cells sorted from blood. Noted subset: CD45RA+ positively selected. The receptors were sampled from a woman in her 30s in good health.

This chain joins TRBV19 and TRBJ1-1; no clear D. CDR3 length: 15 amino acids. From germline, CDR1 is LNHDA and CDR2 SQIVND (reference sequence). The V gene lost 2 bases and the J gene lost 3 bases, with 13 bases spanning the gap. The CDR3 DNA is TGTGCCAGTAGTATAATGGGCGGAAGGGACACTGAAGCTTTCTTT. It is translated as CASSIMGGRDTEAFF.

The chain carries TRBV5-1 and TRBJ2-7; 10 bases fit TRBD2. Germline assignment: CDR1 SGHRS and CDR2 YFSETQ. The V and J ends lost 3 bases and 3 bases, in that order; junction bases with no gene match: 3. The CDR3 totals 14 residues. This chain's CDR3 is CASSSRLAGYEQYF. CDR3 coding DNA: TGCGCCAGCAGCTCACGACTAGCGGGCTACGAGCAGTACTTC.